This T cell receptor beta chain stems from a study of T cells in Graves' hyperthyroidism and ophthalmopathy. Amplified TCR beta CDR3 regions came from RNA transcripts. The TCR CDR3 first-round RT-PCR relied on the HTBI primer set. TCRdb called the multiplex PCR reads again in MiXCR, with one record for every CDR3 protein. The repertoire holds around 600,000 distinct CDR3 sequences, with 40% to 55% as singletons. The V segment lost 3 bases and the J segment 7 bases; nucleotides outside the gene matches: 9. The CDR3 totals 16 residues. Specimen: peripheral blood or thyroid tissue (not recorded which). V usage is TRBV12-3 or TRBV12-4 and J usage is TRBJ2-7; 13 bases are a match to TRBD2. The clonotype was recovered from an adult man with Graves' disease, either hyperthyroidism or ophthalmopathy (not recorded which). This CDR3 reads CASSFRTSGGLWEQYF. In nucleotides, the CDR3 is TGTGCCAGCAGTTTCCGGACTAGCGGGGGCCTCTGGGAGCAGTACTTC.